The 32 T cell receptor beta chains listed next were all sequenced from one sample in a study of response to subunit inactivated influenza vaccine. From the RT-PCR reads, TCRdb called clonotypes with MiXCR, one entry per CDR3 protein. This sample has about half a million distinct CDR3 sequences, with around 9.9% found just once. The sample consisted of PBMCs from blood, taken 40 to 50 days after vaccination. Receptors were obtained from a man aged 50-59 years who received an inactivated influenza vaccine.

This clonotype is a singleton in its sample. V and J are TRBV11-2 and TRBJ2-2; 8 bases line up with TRBD1. Germline lookup yields CDR1 SGHAT and CDR2 FQNNGV. The V segment lost 5 bases and the J segment 6 bases; nucleotides outside the gene matches: 11. CDR3 length equals 16 residues. In DNA form, the CDR3 reads TGTGCCAGCAGCACGCACAGGGGGAGGTTGGCCGGGGAGCTGTTTTTT. Its translation: CASSTHRGRLAGELFF.

A few counts support this clonotype. This chain connects TRBV10-3 to TRBJ2-7; a weak D match, TRBD1 (5 bases). Germline CDR1 and CDR2: ENHRY and SYGVKD. This CDR3 has 13 amino acids. V gave up 4 bases and J gave up 6 bases, with 13 bases separating them. The CDR3 loop reads CAISGSTVGEQYF. CDR3 in DNA: TGTGCCATCAGTGGTTCGACAGTCGGCGAGCAGTACTTC.

The chain is built from TRBV5-6 and TRBJ2-6, with D possibly being TRBD1 or TRBD2 (5 bases each). This CDR3 comprises 19 residues. The germline CDR1 and CDR2 sequences are SGHDT and YYEEEE. With 1 base removed from V and 1 base from J, the gap between germline ends came to 18 bases. The CDR3 DNA reads as TGTGCCAGCAGCTTGATGTCGGCAGGGAGAGTTTCTGGGGCCAACGTCCTGACTTTC. Amino acid sequence: CASSLMSAGRVSGANVLTF.

This clonotype was picked up a small number of times. The chain is built from TRBV7-9 and TRBJ2-7; TRBD1 agrees at 10 bases. V was pared by 5 bases and J by 5 bases, with 12 bases of the junction left unmatched. Germline V CDR1 and CDR2: SEHNR, FQNEAQ (reference sequence). CDR3 length equals 16 residues. CDR3 nucleotide sequence: TGTGCCAGCAGCCCTCCGGTTTGGGACAGGGGACACGAGCAGTACTTC. This translates into CASSPPVWDRGHEQYF. Complete variable domain (other parts from reference TRBV7-9 and TRBJ2-7): DTGVSQNPRHKITKRGQNVTFRCDPISEHNRLYWYRQTLGQGPEFLTYFQNEAQLEKSRLLSDRFSAERPKGSFSTLEIQRTEQGDSAMYLCASSPPVWDRGHEQYFGPGTRLTVT.

This clonotype was seen more than once but under ten times. A junction end diverges from the germline sequence, so it may reflect a read error. J is TRBJ2-5 and V is TRBV20-1; maybe TRBD2 (6 bases). Germline CDR1 DFQATT, CDR2 SNEGSKA (reference sequence). The CDR3 has 11 residues. Written as DNA, the CDR3 is TGCAGTGCTAGGGGGGGAGAGAGCCAGTACTTC. It translates to CSARGGESQYF.

This clonotype was seen a few times. CDR3 DNA: TGTGCCAGCAGTTCCCGTAGAAGGACTAGCGGAGCCTACGAGCAGTACTTC. Its protein is CASSSRRRTSGAYEQYF. The chain recombines TRBV27 with TRBJ2-7; 10 nucleotides line up with TRBD2. The CDR3 length is 17 residues. The germline gives CDR1 MNHEY, CDR2 SMNVEV (reference sequence). Trimming took 4 bases from V and 2 from J; bases not matched to a gene: 11.

The chain employs TRBV20-1 and TRBJ2-7, with a weak D call TRBD2 (5 bases). V gave up 4 bases and J gave up 0 bases, with 13 bases separating them. The germline V gene encodes CDR1 DFQATT and CDR2 SNEGSKA (reference sequence). This CDR3 spans 14 amino acids. CDR3 loop: CSATAAFDSYEQYF. The CDR3 nucleotides read TGCAGTGCTACAGCGGCCTTCGACTCCTACGAGCAGTACTTC.

This clonotype was recorded many times. The chain recombines TRBV20-1 with TRBJ2-7; TRBD2 agrees at 11 bases. The germline CDR1 and CDR2 sequences are DFQATT and SNEGSKA (reference sequence). The trim removed 3 bases at V and 5 bases at J, leaving 6 bases unmatched. The CDR3 is made up of 14 amino acids. CDR3 DNA: TGCAGTGCTAGGGATAGCGGGAGGGCCGACGAGCAGTACTTC. Protein product: CSARDSGRADEQYF.

The chain employs TRBV23-1 and TRBJ1-1, with 7 positions matching TRBD1. Being an ORF, TRBV23-1 has a function that is uncertain. The V and J ends lost 5 bases and 0 bases, in that order; junction bases with no gene match: 15. The CDR3 extends over 18 amino acids. This chain's CDR3 is CASSDIVRDREMNTEAFF. DNA for the CDR3: TGCGCCAGCAGTGATATAGTCCGGGACAGAGAGATGAACACTGAAGCTTTCTTT.

This clonotype was counted ten times or more. The chain joins TRBV10-3 to TRBJ2-7; 8 bases fit TRBD2. J gave up 2 bases and V 3 bases, and 9 bases lay outside the gene matches. This CDR3 is 16 amino acids long. Germline CDR1 and CDR2: ENHRY and SYGVKD. CDR3 nucleotides: TGTGCCATCAGTGATCAAAGCGGGAGTCCAACCTACGAGCAGTACTTC. It translates to CAISDQSGSPTYEQYF.

The rearrangement joins TRBV5-1 to TRBJ2-3; 9 bases map to TRBD1. V dropped 2 bases and J dropped 4; count of bases not matched to a gene: 5. The CDR3 covers 15 residues. Germline V gives CDR1 SGHRS, CDR2 YFSETQ. For the CDR3, the DNA is TGCGCCAGCAGCTTTGGGACAGGGTCGTCAGATACGCAGTATTTT. Translated: CASSFGTGSSDTQYF.

This chain connects TRBV10-2 to TRBJ1-5, with 8 bases identical to TRBD1. The germline CDR1 and CDR2 sequences are WSHSY and SAAADI. J lost 3 bases, V lost 5 bases, and 6 bases had no gene match. The CDR3 length is 15 residues. The DNA of the CDR3 is TGCGCCAGCAGTCATGGACAGGGCCACAATCAGCCCCAGCATTTT. The encoded protein is CASSHGQGHNQPQHF.

This clonotype was counted only a few times. V gene TRBV20-1 combines with J gene TRBJ2-7, with 12 positions matching TRBD2. Looked up from germline, CDR1 is DFQATT and CDR2 is SNEGSKA (reference sequence). The V segment lost 3 bases and the J segment 7 bases; nucleotides outside the gene matches: 7. This CDR3 region has 14 residues. CDR3 nucleotides: TGCAGTGCTAGGAAACTAGCGGGAGGCAGTGAGCAGTACTTC. Its translation: CSARKLAGGSEQYF.

The gene calls are TRBV6-2 or TRBV6-3 and TRBJ2-3, with 9 bases that match TRBD1. CDR3 length: 15 amino acids. Losses at the gene ends were 6 bases for V and 3 bases for J; bases not matched to a gene: 7. Per germline, CDR1 MNHEY and CDR2 SVGEGT. CDR3 DNA: TGTGCCAGCAGGGGAGACAGGGGGTGGACAGATACGCAGTATTTT. Its translation: CASRGDRGWTDTQYF.

This clonotype showed up just a few times. This sequence joins TRBV10-3 and TRBJ2-7; D might be TRBD2 (6 bases). Germline V gives CDR1 ENHRY, CDR2 SYGVKD. The V and J ends lost 8 bases and 7 bases respectively, with 21 bases between them. The length of the CDR3 is 14 residues. CDR3 sequence: CAISIDSGLGEQYF. The CDR3 DNA follows: TGTGCCATCTCGATCGACAGCGGGCTGGGGGAGCAGTACTTC.

This clonotype has at least ten counts. J is TRBJ1-2 and V is TRBV5-1; 7 bases line up with TRBD1. J lost 4 bases, V lost 0 bases, and 3 bases had no gene match. CDR3 length: 14 amino acids. Germline CDR1 SGHRS, CDR2 YFSETQ. CDR3 DNA: TGCGCCAGCAGCTTGGGGGGACAGATCTATGGCTACACCTTC. It encodes CASSLGGQIYGYTF.

The chain links TRBV5-1 to TRBJ2-1, with D possibly matching TRBD1 (6 bases). Germline CDR1 SGHRS, CDR2 YFSETQ. V was pared by 0 bases and J by 10 bases, with 17 bases between. CDR3 size: 15 residues. The CDR3 nucleotides read TGCGCCAGCAGCTTGGTGTGGGACACCCTCAAGGAGCAGTTCTTC. It specifies CASSLVWDTLKEQFF.

This clonotype has more than one count but fewer than ten. V gene TRBV24-1 combines with J gene TRBJ2-1; 8 nucleotides agree with TRBD2. The CDR3 is made up of 16 amino acids. Germline loops: CDR1 KGHDR, CDR2 SFDVKD. The trim removed 4 bases at V and 3 bases at J, leaving 7 bases unmatched. CDR3 DNA: TGTGCCACCAGTGAGGCAAGCGGGGGAGTCTACAATGAGCAGTTCTTC. It translates to CATSEASGGVYNEQFF.

This clonotype was seen only a few times. The junction and the germline gene differ at one end; a read error may be behind it. The chain carries TRBV7-7 and TRBJ2-7; D gene uncertain. The CDR3 loop spans 13 amino acids. From germline, CDR1 is SSHAT and CDR2 FNYEAQ (reference sequence). CDR3 nucleotide sequence: TGTGCTAGCAGCTTATCTCCCCAAGGGGAGCAGTACTTC. Translated, it gives CASSLSPQGEQYF.

This clonotype was picked up many times. V gene TRBV12-3 or TRBV12-4 combines with J gene TRBJ2-1; TRBD2 matches at 10 bases. The trim removed 5 bases at V and 9 bases at J, leaving 7 bases unmatched. CDR3 length: 14 amino acids. The CDR3 bases are TGTGCCAGCAGTCCAGCGGGGGGGCTTTCTGAGCAGTTCTTC. Translation: CASSPAGGLSEQFF.

The sample holds a few counts of this clonotype. V and J are TRBV11-2 and TRBJ2-7; TRBD2 aligns across 7 bases. CDR3 length: 13 residues. The J segment lost 5 bases and the V segment lost 2 bases, leaving 3 bases of the junction unmatched. Germline lookup yields CDR1 SGHAT and CDR2 FQNNGV. CDR3 sequence reads: CASSLPGRDEQYF. The CDR3 DNA reads as TGTGCCAGCAGCTTACCAGGGAGGGACGAGCAGTACTTC.

The sample holds many counts of this clonotype. The genes are TRBV18 and TRBJ2-7; D is unresolved. Looked up from germline, CDR1 is KGHSH and CDR2 is LQKENI. This CDR3 region has 13 residues. With 8 bases removed from V and 0 bases from J, the gap between germline ends came to 11 bases. The CDR3 region has the DNA TGTGCCAGCAGCCCCCAAAGCTCCTACGAGCAGTACTTC. It codes for CASSPQSSYEQYF.

This clonotype showed up many times. The chain has TRBV5-1 and TRBJ2-1; 9 nucleotides line up with TRBD2. V lost 4 bases to trimming and J lost 9 bases; unmatched junction nucleotides: 14. CDR1 is SGHRS, CDR2 YFSETQ, per germline. CDR3 length: 16 residues. CDR3 region: CASSLAGSGSGGEQFF. For the CDR3, the DNA is TGCGCCAGCAGCCTGGCCGGTAGCGGGAGTGGAGGTGAGCAGTTCTTC.

This clonotype was counted ten times or more. The V call is TRBV11-2, the J call TRBJ1-4, with D maybe TRBD1 (5 bases). CDR3 length equals 14 residues. Germline V gene data show CDR1 as SGHAT and CDR2 as FQNNGV. V was shortened by 5 bases and J by 0 bases, with 7 bases between the two germline ends. DNA of the CDR3: TGTGCCAGCAGCCCAGGGACAACTAATGAAAAACTGTTTTTT. This codes for CASSPGTTNEKLFF.

This clonotype was seen a handful of times. The chain couples TRBV20-1 to TRBJ1-3; TRBD1 agrees at 8 bases. The CDR3 totals 14 residues. V lost 6 bases, J lost 3 bases, and 7 bases stayed unmatched. Germline CDR1 is DFQATT and CDR2 is SNEGSKA (reference sequence). The CDR3, as DNA: TGCAGTGCCCACAGCGGGACAGGTGGAAACACCATATATTTT. This codes for CSAHSGTGGNTIYF.

This clonotype was observed a few times. The chain uses TRBV20-1 and TRBJ1-1; 9 bases map to TRBD1. From germline, CDR1 is DFQATT and CDR2 SNEGSKA (reference sequence). With V trimmed by 5 bases and J by 1 base, 11 bases remained unmatched. The CDR3 spans 16 residues. The CDR3 DNA reads as TGCAGTGCTCCACTGGGACAGGGTGTCGGGAACACTGAAGCTTTCTTT. It translates to CSAPLGQGVGNTEAFF.

This clonotype was seen repeatedly, ten times or more. The chain employs TRBV28 and TRBJ2-3; 7 bases align to TRBD1. Trimming at V came to 6 bases and at J to 2 bases, leaving 20 bases not matched to a gene. The CDR3 consists of 19 residues. Germline CDR1 reads MDHEN; CDR2 reads SYDVKM. CDR3 sequence (DNA): TGTGCCAGCAGCTACGGACAGGCTACGACCATAGATATCACAGATACGCAGTATTTT. Translating gives CASSYGQATTIDITDTQYF. Using reference TRBV28 and TRBJ2-3 for the parts outside the CDR3, the full variable domain is DVKVTQSSRYLVKRTGEKVFLECVQDMDHENMFWYRQDPGLGLRLIYFSYDVKMKEKGDIPEGYSVSREKKERFSLILESASTNQTSMYLCASSYGQATTIDITDTQYFGPGTRLTVL.

About this clonotype itself: A much more abundant neighbour one base away suggests this may be a read error. The chain uses TRBV20-1 and TRBJ2-7, with D uncertain. CDR3 length: 13 residues. Looked up from germline, CDR1 is DFQATT and CDR2 is SNEGSKA (reference sequence). V was clipped by 4 bases and J by 2 bases, with 12 bases between them. The CDR3: CSAIPIAAYEQYF. As DNA, the CDR3 is TGCAGTGCTATTCCCATCGCTGCCTACGAGCAGTACTTC.

This clonotype occurred a few times. The V call is TRBV5-5, the J call TRBJ1-5; no definite D call. Germline loops: CDR1 SGHKS, CDR2 YYEKEE (reference sequence). This CDR3 is built from 16 residues. Trimming took off 5 bases at V and 1 base at J, with 16 bases between the two ends. The CDR3 DNA follows: TGTGCCAGCAGTGGGGTTTTTGGCGGGAGCAATCAGCCCCAGCATTTT. Translating gives CASSGVFGGSNQPQHF.

The chain employs TRBV7-2 and TRBJ2-3; D is unresolved. Germline V lookup: CDR1 SGHTA, CDR2 FQGNSA. This CDR3 region has 12 residues. V was shortened by 5 bases and J by 9 bases, with 12 bases between the two germline ends. The CDR3 sequence: CASSPRLRTQYF. CDR3 nucleotide sequence: TGTGCCAGCAGCCCGAGGCTCAGAACGCAGTATTTT.

The chain couples TRBV7-2 to TRBJ2-1; D uncertain. Trimming shortened V by 5 bases and J by 4 bases, and 12 bases separated the two germline ends. The CDR3 extends over 14 amino acids. Germline CDR1 reads SGHTA; CDR2 reads FQGNSA. The CDR3 sequence is CASSKDGRYNEQFF. CDR3 in DNA: TGTGCCAGCAGCAAAGATGGCAGATACAATGAGCAGTTCTTC. The full variable domain, its missing parts supplied by reference TRBV7-2 and TRBJ2-1, is GAGVSQSPSNKVTEKGKDVELRCDPISGHTALYWYRQSLGQGLEFLIYFQGNSAPDKSGLPSDRFSAERTGGSVSTLTIQRTQQEDSAVYLCASSKDGRYNEQFFGPGTRLTVL.

This clonotype came up a few times. The rearrangement links TRBV5-1 to TRBJ1-1, with a tentative D call TRBD1 (5 bases). The CDR3 length is 14 residues. Germline V gene lookup returns CDR1 SGHRS and CDR2 YFSETQ. Trimming took off 5 bases at V and 0 bases at J, with 11 bases between the two ends. CDR3 in DNA: TGCGCCAGCAGGTGGGGGGAGATGAACACTGAAGCTTTCTTT. It encodes CASRWGEMNTEAFF.